This TCR beta chain appears in the sequencing data of a study of blood T cell repertoires in COVID-19. Study details: COVID-19 samples from acute and convalescent phases originated in the United States, Italy and Spain. The analysed material was cDNA or gDNA that came from T cells, B-cell-depleted T cells, or PBMCs.

In the source study's methods: Estimation of nucleated cell counts relied on the amplification of reference gene primers. Data came from immunoSEQ multiplex PCR; TCRdb stores just in-frame clones and leaves some out. V, J and clone size are taken as reported in that table, and D and trimming were inferred from the DNA itself. This repertoire shows 250,000 to 350,000 clones, 80% to 90% found once; its top ten account for around 0.84%. Germline values: CDR1 SGHRS, CDR2 YFSETQ. V lost 0 bases and J lost 5, with 17 bases in between. This CDR3 is 16 amino acids long. The chain employs TRBV5-1 and TRBJ2-5; D ambiguous. The sequence was collected from a man younger than 40 with acute or convalescent COVID-19. What was sequenced was peripheral blood. CDR3 sequence (DNA): TGCGCCAGCAGCTTGGGAGGTGGTAGGAAGCACGAGACCCAGTACTTC. Protein sequence: CASSLGGGRKHETQYF.